A single TCR beta chain is shown here with its context. No antigen is known for it. The sample comes from a study of graft-versus-host responses after intestinal transplantation. The CDR3 loop spans 14 amino acids. With V trimmed by 4 bases and J by 5 bases, 5 bases remained unmatched. Germline CDR1 and CDR2: SGHDT and YYEEEE. TCRdb keeps only in-frame clones here, not all; method: immunoSEQ multiplex PCR. The sample records about 120,000 clones, 90% being singletons. This TCR derives from a human donor who received an intestinal transplant. J is TRBJ2-3 and V is TRBV5-6, with 9 bases that match TRBD2. The specimen comprised unstimulated CD4+ T cells sorted from spleen or lymph node cells, sampled before intestinal transplant. The CDR3 DNA reads TGTGCCAGCAGCCATAGCGGGGGAGGAGATACGCAGTATTTT. This encodes CASSHSGGGDTQYF. Using reference TRBV5-6 and TRBJ2-3 for the parts outside the CDR3, the full variable domain is DAGVTQSPTHLIKTRGQQVTLRCSPKSGHDTVSWYQQALGQGPQFIFQYYEEEERQRGNFPDRFSGHQFPNYSSELNVNALLLGDSALYLCASSHSGGGDTQYFGPGTRLTVL.